Listed here is a single T cell receptor (delta chain). The antigen remains unidentified. This specimen comes from a study of Vδ1+ human thymocytes. Study conclusions and caveats: Thymic TRG and TRD repertoires appeared highly polyclonal. Bulk data may be misread because of unexpected Vdelta2 sequences. About 20% of thymic delta-chain sequences were Vdelta2, with few Vdelta3, unlike blood Vdelta1+ controls.

The sorted cells were CD3+ Vdelta1+ Vdelta2- thymocytes from alphabeta-depleted thymus. This CDR3 is built from 21 residues. Germline V gives CDR1 TSWWSYY, CDR2 QGS. V was pared by 0 bases and J by 8 bases, with 34 bases between. Sequences come from RNA converted to cDNA by reverse transcription. The CDR3 regions were amplified by multiplex PCR from V-gene primers to a constant-region primer. TCRdb redid the clone calls on the multiplex PCR reads with CATT. The sample has about 53,000 delta-chain clones; approximately 15% are singletons. Sequenced input: Vdelta1+ gamma-delta thymocytes from the thymus. Stated subset: FACS-sorted CD3+ TCRalphabeta- TCRVdelta1+ TCRVdelta2- thymocytes. This clonotype originated in a girl in the first two years of life who had congenital heart surgery. The chain has TRDV1 and TRDJ1; D might be TRDD3 (6 bases). The chain's CDR3 is CALGELVFLTGPTCHTGKLIF. The CDR3 DNA reads TGTGCTCTTGGGGAACTCGTCTTCTTAACTGGGCCGACTTGTCATACGGGCAAACTCATCTTT.